Presented here are 8 T cell receptor beta chains from one specimen sequenced in a study of regulatory T cells in long-lasting Graves disease. Arm-PCR with iRepertoire HTBI primers amplified the CDR3 regions for these TCR beta libraries. TCRdb redid the calling of the multiplex PCR reads with MiXCR, one entry per CDR3 protein. The data contain 310,000 or so distinct CDR3 sequences, around 20% of them singletons. Time point of the sample: persistent/refractory GD, antithyroid drugs over 5 years with positive TRAb. PBMC RNA served as the TCR library source. This specimen was peripheral blood mononuclear cells (PBMCs), taken when the disease was refractory, from a patient treated with antithyroid drugs. The receptors here all came from a female donor with Graves disease.

This clonotype has a count of ten or more. CDR3 residues: CASSMYSNTEAFF. DNA for the CDR3: TGTGCCAGCAGTATGTACAGCAACACTGAAGCTTTCTTT. The chain is built from TRBV6-1 and TRBJ1-1, with D unclear. The CDR3 is 13 residues long. CDR1 and CDR2 (germline): MNHNS, SASEGT. V gave up 5 bases and J gave up 2 bases, with 9 bases separating them.

This clonotype was detected a few times. The CDR3 spells CASSPLSAGGLLGSKQYF. The CDR3 DNA sequence: TGTGCCAGCAGTCCCCTATCCGCGGGAGGCTTGCTCGGGAGCAAGCAGTACTTC. The genes are TRBV28 and TRBJ2-7; 8 bases line up with TRBD2. This CDR3 is built from 18 residues. After removal of 5 bases from V and 8 bases from J, the junction contained 23 bases not matched to a gene. Germline V gives CDR1 MDHEN, CDR2 SYDVKM.

This clonotype was recorded a few times. The genes are TRBV7-9 and TRBJ1-3; weak D call: TRBD1 (6 bases). Germline CDR1 is SEHNR and CDR2 is FQNEAQ (reference sequence). V was shortened by 1 base and J by 5 bases, with 12 bases between the two germline ends. There are 15 residues in the CDR3. The CDR3, as DNA: TGTGCCAGCAGCTTAGACGGGACATTTAGAAACACCATATATTTT. Translating it yields CASSLDGTFRNTIYF.

This clonotype was detected many times. The chain joins TRBV28 to TRBJ2-5; 11 nucleotides match TRBD2. Trimming removed 3 bases from V and 2 bases from J; junction bases left unmatched: 11. Germline CDR1 MDHEN, CDR2 SYDVKM. The CDR3 loop spans 18 amino acids. CDR3 coding DNA: TGTGCCAGCAGTTTTCCGCTAGCGGGAGGCCCGGAGCAAGAGACCCAGTACTTC. The encoded protein is CASSFPLAGGPEQETQYF.

The sample holds many counts of this clonotype. J is TRBJ1-5 and V is TRBV15; D is ambiguous. Germline V gene sequence: CDR1 LNHNV, CDR2 YYDKDF (reference sequence). CDR3 length equals 14 residues. The V end was cut by 0 bases, the J end by 9 bases, with 12 bases between. The CDR3 DNA is TGTGCCACCAGCAGAGATACGGGTTCATTGCCCCAGCATTTT. This sequence encodes CATSRDTGSLPQHF.

Here the CDR3 DNA reads TGTGCCAGCAGTTTATGGGATCGGGAGCTCTACGAGCAGTACTTC. Protein: CASSLWDRELYEQYF. The chain has TRBV28 and TRBJ2-7; weak D call: TRBD2 (6 bases). The CDR3 sequence is 15 residues long. Germline-derived CDR1 and CDR2 are MDHEN and SYDVKM. With 0 bases removed from V and 3 bases from J, the gap between germline ends came to 12 bases. The whole variable domain, filled in from reference TRBV28 and TRBJ2-7, reads DVKVTQSSRYLVKRTGEKVFLECVQDMDHENMFWYRQDPGLGLRLIYFSYDVKMKEKGDIPEGYSVSREKKERFSLILESASTNQTSMYLCASSLWDRELYEQYFGPGTRLTVT.

The CDR3 DNA sequence: TGTGCCAGCAGTCGAGCTAGCGTTACAGATACGCAGTATTTT. Translated, it gives CASSRASVTDTQYF. The chain links TRBV28 to TRBJ2-3; the D gene is possibly TRBD2 (6 bases). CDR3 length: 14 residues. Germline-derived CDR1 and CDR2 are MDHEN and SYDVKM. The V end was cut by 5 bases, the J end by 3 bases, with 12 bases between.

This rearrangement joins TRBV20-1 to TRBJ2-7, with TRBD2 matching 10 bases. V dropped 3 bases and J dropped 7; count of bases not matched to a gene: 9. The CDR3 spans 14 residues. Germline values: CDR1 DFQATT, CDR2 SNEGSKA (reference sequence). CDR3 nucleotides: TGCAGTGCTAGCCTAGCGGGAGTTCTGGGGGAGCAGTACTTC. The encoded protein is CSASLAGVLGEQYF.